The clone carrying this T cell receptor beta chain occurred many times. A single record per CDR3 protein comes from TCRdb applying MiXCR to the 5' RACE reads. Of roughly 16,000 distinct CDR3 sequences listed, around 21% are singletons. The sample is drawn from a study of spatial heterogeneity in lung cancer. Time point here: sample taken at primary tumor resection. Extraction of whole RNA from tumor, nontumor lung or frozen PBMC preceded unsorted sequencing. The TCR originated in a female donor with early-stage non-small cell lung cancer. This specimen consisted of PBMCs, obtained at surgery.

DNA for the CDR3: TGTGCCAGCAGCCGCAATGGACAGAACACCGGGGAGCTGTTTTTT. This translates into CASSRNGQNTGELFF. The chain joins TRBV7-8 to TRBJ2-2; D may be TRBD1 (5 bases). Trimming stripped 5 bases from V and 1 base from J, with 11 bases between. Germline V CDR1 and CDR2: SGHVS, FQNEAQ. The CDR3 is 15 amino acids.